A single T cell receptor (beta chain) is shown here with its context. Which antigen it targets is not known. No quality values exist for individual bases; no much larger clone is one base distant. The cohort consisted of 650 to 850 healthy bone marrow donors. At the time of sampling, every cohort member was nominally healthy, though immune exposures that went unrecorded were likely present. The donor tested CMV seropositive, placing the donor among the 289 seropositive members of the cohort. A peripheral blood sample was provided by each donor, and peripheral blood mononuclear cells were used for TCR beta sequencing. Genomic DNA extraction from the blood cell samples was performed with the Qiagen DNeasy Blood Extraction Kit. The data were obtained in a study of cytomegalovirus exposure and HLA in healthy donors (dated by TCRdb to about 2017). Broadly, across the study: An earlier analysis of some 600 of the donors reported 276 Gb of sequence data and 90 million to 120 million unique TCR beta sequences obtained from roughly 170 million T cells. Typing coverage varied by locus: roughly 629-640 donors for A, B, C, DRB1 and DQB1; under 550 for DQA1; over 600 for DPA1; 400 to 480 for DPB1. Every discovery cohort repertoire had been produced on one sequencing platform. Using immunosequencing, the study profiled T cell repertoires from 500 to 800 subjects and related those repertoires to cytomegalovirus serostatus. A later analysis re-examined previously published TCR beta repertoires from just over 650 donors and added high-resolution HLA genotyping to investigate patterns of TCR occurrence. An early release covering some 640 HLA-typed donors comprised about 290 gigabases of sequencing data and some 79 million unique TCR sequences. To predict cytomegalovirus infection status, the study brought together high-throughput TCR immunosequencing, statistical association of individual TCRs with disease status, and machine learning. The study aimed to test whether signatures of past pathogen exposure could be identified by cataloging public T cell receptors. Genome-wide SNP genotypes for about 55% of the roughly 670 donors were used in a later genetic analysis, which treated that subset as a discovery cohort. Of the 398 genotyped donors, around 81% fell in the genetic ancestry cluster associated with self-reported Caucasian donors. Donor age, sex, ethnicity and CMV serostatus were compiled together with the repertoire data. Class I and class II HLA loci were covered by the typing at four-digit resolution. Because of strong linkage in the cohort, roughly five DR-DQ haplotypes were treated as single units for association and clustering. Among 398 genotyped donors of the cohort, an average of 235,054 unique TCR beta nucleotide sequences were sequenced per donor, roughly a sixth of them non-productive. In the later analysis, no new phenotypic data were used to find candidate immune exposures; instead, reliance was placed on TCR beta sequences and their occurrence across donors. An earlier analysis of fewer than 700 of the donors applied high-throughput TCR beta sequencing to assess whether each TCR beta V gene segment acted as functional or pseudogenic. Along with the roughly 610-subject first cohort, a separate validation cohort of 120 different subjects was used.

The library was generated by the immunoSEQ multiplex PCR assay. For the multiplex PCR, a mixture combining 60 forward primers for TCR Vbeta segments and 13 reverse primers for TCR Jbeta segments was used. The CDR3 region of rearranged TCR beta genes was amplified from genomic DNA with a multiplex PCR assay. The amplified TCR beta libraries were sequenced on the Illumina HiSeq System as 87-base-pair reads. In the authors' own workflow: In a later analysis, tens of millions of unique TCR beta chains were counted across the 650 to 750 repertoires, and roughly 10 million of these chains were shared by at least two donors. To remove PCR and sequencing errors, raw reads were error-corrected and collapsed into unique sequences using a nearest-neighbor algorithm that merged closely related sequences. To assign V, D and J gene segments, CDR3 sequences were aligned to IMGT reference sequences. For a sequence to be retained, a match of at least six nucleotides was required to both a V gene segment and a J gene segment. Rearrangements were classified as productive when the CDR3 lacked stop codons and remained in frame with V and J, and all other rearrangements were classified as non-productive. CDR3 was defined by IMGT convention, running from the second conserved V-encoded cysteine to the conserved J-encoded phenylalanine. The earlier analysis of 500 to 600 of the donors excluded sequences that lacked an unambiguous match to a single V gene segment. In an earlier analysis of 587 of the donors, V segments were called functional above 56.7% productive rearrangements and were called segregating when the between-donor standard deviation exceeded 5%. To diagnose cytomegalovirus status from the catalog of TCR beta chain sequences, a statistical classification framework was built. V and J gene assignment, in a later analysis, came from comparing TCR nucleotide sequences with IMGT/GENE-DB human TR gene sequences. A later analysis assigned CDR3 sequences and most-parsimonious VDJ recombination scenarios with the TCRdist pipeline. In a later analysis, each TCR beta chain was defined by its CDR3 amino acid sequence together with its V-gene family, and reads lacking a unique V-gene family were excluded. As a way to deal with suspected cross-contamination and a sequencing artifact, a later analysis dropped 450 to 700 nucleotide sequences that were highly shared and had low generation probability. A later analysis calculated a clonal expansion index for each public chain from normalized within-repertoire ranks of inferred template counts. In a later analysis, generation probabilities were computed with a VDJ recombination model fitted to out-of-frame rearrangements, and the resulting probabilities were checked against IGoR. A later analysis scored TCR-TCR, TCR-HLA and TCR-CMV co-occurrence with hypergeometric tests, applying a repertoire-size bias correction to TCR pairs. To estimate false discovery rates, a later analysis permuted the HLA or CMV assignments 20 times. In a later analysis, co-occurring TCRs were grouped with DBSCAN, and TCRdist sequence similarity was added when clustering was performed within HLA-allele-positive subsets. Repertoires with fewer than 30,000 or more than 120,000 public chains, plus five repertoires with anomalous nucleotide sharing, were excluded from co-occurrence clustering. Drawn from immuneACCESS, this table holds only the in-frame rearrangements with V and J called that TCRdb kept. Clones are partly lost; checked studies trace under half to an unresolved V gene and leave the rest unexplained. V, J and clone size reflect that table, while D and trimming were determined from the DNA. This sample comprises some 170,000 clones, 60% to 80% of them detected only once. The ten largest make up roughly 3.6% of the sample.

The V end loses 3 bases and the J end loses 2 bases, and a stretch of 11 bases separates them. Taken from cysteine to phenylalanine, the CDR3 has 15 residues. Here the CDR3 DNA is all that survives: 45 bases in frame from base 1. Via the germline V gene (reference sequence), CDR1 is SEHNR and CDR2 FQNEAQ. Findings and caveats that apply to the study as a whole: Three of the identified cytomegalovirus-associated TCR beta chains were confirmed in vitro to be specific for cytomegalovirus antigens. In the study, around 150 TCR beta chains were listed as associated with cytomegalovirus. A cluster of highly shared sequence variants was judged likely to represent a technical artifact of the sequencing pipeline. A later analysis found that TCR association rates varied across HLA loci, with DRB1 alleles showing the most associated TCRs and HLA-C alleles the fewest. In both the original and validation cohorts, the classifier was reported to diagnose cytomegalovirus status with high specificity and sensitivity. Strong co-occurrence of HLA alleles, especially DR and DQ, made assigning TCR associations to individual alleles difficult. The authors suggested that the approach could potentially be generalized to other disease states and immunological phenotypes. For the cohort, immune exposure information was limited to CMV serostatus. Linkage disequilibrium might explain the correlated functional status among segregating V segments, but an unknown experimental factor could not be excluded. A later genetic analysis reported fewer N-insertions in productive TCRs among donors in an Asian-associated ancestry cluster than the roughly 700-donor mean. Roughly uniform sequencing depth across donors was assumed in presence/absence analyses, although this assumption may not hold. In a later analysis, some 18,000 TCR beta sequences were associated with specific HLA alleles at a false discovery rate of 0.05. In an earlier analysis of 587 of the donors, most TCR beta V segments were observed in productive rearrangements about 90% or about 30% of the time, broadly matching IMGT annotations. While some public TCRs were present in many individuals, most TCR sequences turned up only very rarely across donors. Most CMV-associated TCR beta chains appeared to be HLA-restricted in a later analysis, and the HLA associations seemed to be driven largely by CMV exposure. V-gene and J-gene trimming of TCR beta chains was associated with a missense DCLRE1C variant in a later genetic analysis, and the association was replicated in an independent cohort. The cohort was sequenced for TCR beta chains only, and without alpha or paired-chain data the features that could be detected were limited. HLA typing was unavailable for some donors at each locus, so association tests used only the typed subset. In a later analysis, HLA-associated TCR beta chains were found to be more clonally expanded and to have lower generation probabilities than equally common non-associated chains. A further reported finding was that TCR beta sequences accurately predicted the HLA-A and HLA-B alleles for most subjects in the first cohort. The 87-base-pair reads could not distinguish some IMGT-functional V segments, including TRBV6-2 and TRBV6-3, so those segments were excluded. According to a later analysis, parvovirus B19, influenza, CMV and Epstein-Barr virus appeared linked to several top co-occurrence clusters. Because counts were too low, fewer than 20 rarely observed V segments, including chromosome 9 orphons, were excluded from the earlier analysis of 587 of the donors.

The chain is made from TRBV7-9 and TRBJ1-5; the D segment cannot be called with confidence. The source of this sequence is a man aged 25 to 45 in good health and CMV-seropositive. Specimen: PBMCs. The bases are TGTGCCAGCAGCTTTGTAGGACTGGGCAATCAGCCCCAGCATTTT. Its product reads: CASSFVGLGNQPQHF.